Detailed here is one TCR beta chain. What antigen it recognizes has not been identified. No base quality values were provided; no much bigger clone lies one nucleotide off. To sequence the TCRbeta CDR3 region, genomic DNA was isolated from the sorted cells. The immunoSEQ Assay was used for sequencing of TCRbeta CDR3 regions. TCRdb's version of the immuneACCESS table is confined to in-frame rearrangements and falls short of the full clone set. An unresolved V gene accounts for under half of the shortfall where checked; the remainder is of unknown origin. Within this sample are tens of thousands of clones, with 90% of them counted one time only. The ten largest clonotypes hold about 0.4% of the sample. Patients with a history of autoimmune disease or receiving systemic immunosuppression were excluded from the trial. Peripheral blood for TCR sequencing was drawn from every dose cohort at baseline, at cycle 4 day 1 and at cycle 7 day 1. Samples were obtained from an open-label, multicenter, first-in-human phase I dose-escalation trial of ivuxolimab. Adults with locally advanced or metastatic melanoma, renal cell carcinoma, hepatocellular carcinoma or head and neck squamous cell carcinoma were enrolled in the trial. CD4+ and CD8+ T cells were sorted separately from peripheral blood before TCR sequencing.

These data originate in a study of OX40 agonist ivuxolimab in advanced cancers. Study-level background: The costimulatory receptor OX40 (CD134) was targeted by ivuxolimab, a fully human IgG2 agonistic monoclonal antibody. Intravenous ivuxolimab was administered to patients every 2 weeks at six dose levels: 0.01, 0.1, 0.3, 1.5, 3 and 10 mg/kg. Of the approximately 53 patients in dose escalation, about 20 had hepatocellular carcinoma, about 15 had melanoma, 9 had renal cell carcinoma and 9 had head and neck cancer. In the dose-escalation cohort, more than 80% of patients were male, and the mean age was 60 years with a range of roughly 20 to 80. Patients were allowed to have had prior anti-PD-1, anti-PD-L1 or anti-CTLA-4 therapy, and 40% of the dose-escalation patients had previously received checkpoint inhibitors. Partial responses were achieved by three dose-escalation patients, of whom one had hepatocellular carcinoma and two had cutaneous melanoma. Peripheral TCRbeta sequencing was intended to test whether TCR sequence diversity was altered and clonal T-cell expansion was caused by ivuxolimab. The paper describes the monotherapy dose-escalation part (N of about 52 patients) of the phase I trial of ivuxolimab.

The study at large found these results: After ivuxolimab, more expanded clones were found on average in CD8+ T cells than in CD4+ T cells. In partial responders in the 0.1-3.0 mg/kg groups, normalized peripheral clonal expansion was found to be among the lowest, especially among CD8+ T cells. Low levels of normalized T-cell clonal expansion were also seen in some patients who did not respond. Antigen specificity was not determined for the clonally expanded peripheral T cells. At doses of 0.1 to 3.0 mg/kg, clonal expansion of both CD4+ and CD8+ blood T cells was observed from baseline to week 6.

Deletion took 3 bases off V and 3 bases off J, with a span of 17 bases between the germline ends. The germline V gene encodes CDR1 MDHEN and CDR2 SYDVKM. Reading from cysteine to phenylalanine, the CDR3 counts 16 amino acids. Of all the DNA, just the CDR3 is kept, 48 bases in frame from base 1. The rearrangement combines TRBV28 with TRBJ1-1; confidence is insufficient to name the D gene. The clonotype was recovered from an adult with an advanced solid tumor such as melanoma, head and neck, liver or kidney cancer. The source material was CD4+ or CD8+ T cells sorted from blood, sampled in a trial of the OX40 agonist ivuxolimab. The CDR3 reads CASSFRLRLVDTEAFF. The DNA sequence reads TGTGCCAGCAGTTTTAGGCTGCGGCTAGTTGACACTGAAGCTTTCTTT.